This T cell receptor (beta chain) was recovered during a study of blood T cell repertoires in COVID-19. As for the study in general: Researchers got acute and convalescent COVID-19 samples from the United States, Italy and Spain. T cells, B-cell-depleted T cells, or PBMCs provided the cDNA or gDNA that served as material.

Germline CDR1 reads GTSNPN; CDR2 reads SVGIG (reference sequence). The CDR3 sequence is 10 residues long. V dropped 5 bases and J dropped 7 bases, with 8 bases sitting between them. Authors' analysis steps: Using reference gene primer amplification, nucleated cell counts were estimated. Profiled with immunoSEQ multiplex PCR; TCRdb holds only in-frame clones, not every one. The DNA gave D and trimming, while V, J and clone size come from that table. The table lists 70,000 to 95,000 clones, roughly 88% of them singletons. The sequence came from a man in his fifties with active COVID-19. Sequenced input: peripheral blood. The chain carries TRBV30 and TRBJ1-2; D gene uncertain. In DNA form, the CDR3 reads TGTGCCTGGGGAGCGGGTGGCTACACCTTC. Translating it yields CAWGAGGYTF.